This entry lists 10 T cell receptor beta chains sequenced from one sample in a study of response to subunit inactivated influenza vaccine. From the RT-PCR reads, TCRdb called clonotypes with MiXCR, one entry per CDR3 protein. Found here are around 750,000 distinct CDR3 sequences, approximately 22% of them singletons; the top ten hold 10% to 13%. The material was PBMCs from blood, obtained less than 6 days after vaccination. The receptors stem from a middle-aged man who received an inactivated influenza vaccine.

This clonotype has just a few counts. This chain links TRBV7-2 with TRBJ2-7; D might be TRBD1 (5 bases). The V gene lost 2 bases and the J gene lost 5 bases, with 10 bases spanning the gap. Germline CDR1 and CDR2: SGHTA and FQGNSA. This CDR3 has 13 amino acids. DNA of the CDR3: TGTGCCAGCAGCTTAAGACAGTTCCACGAGCAGTACTTC. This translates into CASSLRQFHEQYF.

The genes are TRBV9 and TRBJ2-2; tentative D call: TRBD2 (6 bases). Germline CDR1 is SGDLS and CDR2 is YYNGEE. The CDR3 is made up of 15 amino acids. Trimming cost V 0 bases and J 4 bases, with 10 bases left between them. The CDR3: CASSVGGDGTGELFF. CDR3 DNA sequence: TGTGCCAGCAGCGTAGGCGGGGATGGCACCGGGGAGCTGTTTTTT.

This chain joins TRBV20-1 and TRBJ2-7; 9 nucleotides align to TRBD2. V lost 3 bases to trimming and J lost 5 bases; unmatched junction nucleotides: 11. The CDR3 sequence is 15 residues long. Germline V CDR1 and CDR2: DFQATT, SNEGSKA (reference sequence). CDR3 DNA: TGCAGTGCTAGTCGCGGTGGCGGGGGGGACCACGAGCAGTACTTC. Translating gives CSASRGGGGDHEQYF.

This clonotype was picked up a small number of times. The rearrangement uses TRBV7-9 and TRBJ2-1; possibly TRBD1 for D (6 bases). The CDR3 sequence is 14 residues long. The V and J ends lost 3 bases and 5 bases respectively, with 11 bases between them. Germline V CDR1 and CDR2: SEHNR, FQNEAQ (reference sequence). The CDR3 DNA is TGTGCCAGCAGCTTCAGGACAGACGACAATGAGCAGTTCTTC. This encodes CASSFRTDDNEQFF. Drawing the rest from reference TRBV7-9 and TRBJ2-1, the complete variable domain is DTGVSQNPRHKITKRGQNVTFRCDPISEHNRLYWYRQTLGQGPEFLTYFQNEAQLEKSRLLSDRFSAERPKGSFSTLEIQRTEQGDSAMYLCASSFRTDDNEQFFGPGTRLTVL.

CDR3 nucleotide sequence: TGTGCCAGCAGCCAACGGTCGCGGAACACCGGGGAGCTGTTTTTT. Protein: CASSQRSRNTGELFF. The chain has TRBV7-2 and TRBJ2-2, with D hard to call. The CDR3 runs to 15 residues. Germline CDR1 and CDR2: SGHTA and FQGNSA. Trimming removed 5 bases from V and 1 base from J, with 11 bases in between. Drawing the rest from reference TRBV7-2 and TRBJ2-2, the complete variable domain is GAGVSQSPSNKVTEKGKDVELRCDPISGHTALYWYRQSLGQGLEFLIYFQGNSAPDKSGLPSDRFSAERTGGSVSTLTIQRTQQEDSAVYLCASSQRSRNTGELFFGEGSRLTVL.

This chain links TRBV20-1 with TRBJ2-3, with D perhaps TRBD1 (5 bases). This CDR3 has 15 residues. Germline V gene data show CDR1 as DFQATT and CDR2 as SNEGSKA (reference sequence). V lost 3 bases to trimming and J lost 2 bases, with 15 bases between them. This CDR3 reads CSARPRGGITDTQYF. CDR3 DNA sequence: TGCAGTGCTAGGCCTAGGGGTGGAATCACAGATACGCAGTATTTT.

In DNA form, the CDR3 reads TGTGCCAGCAGTTACAGTGGGGGACTAGGCTACGAGCAGTACTTC. Translating gives CASSYSGGLGYEQYF. This chain links TRBV6-2 or TRBV6-3 with TRBJ2-7, with 8 bases fitting TRBD2. The CDR3 contains 15 residues. CDR1 and CDR2 from the germline V gene are MNHEY and SVGEGT. With 2 bases clipped from V and 3 bases from J, the junction kept 6 bases outside the gene matches.

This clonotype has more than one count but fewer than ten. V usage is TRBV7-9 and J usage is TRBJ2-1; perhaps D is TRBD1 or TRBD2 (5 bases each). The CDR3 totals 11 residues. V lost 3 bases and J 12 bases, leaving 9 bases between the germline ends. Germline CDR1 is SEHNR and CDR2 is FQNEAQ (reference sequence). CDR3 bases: TGTGCCAGCAGCTTCCGGGACGTGCAGTTCTTC. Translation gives CASSFRDVQFF.

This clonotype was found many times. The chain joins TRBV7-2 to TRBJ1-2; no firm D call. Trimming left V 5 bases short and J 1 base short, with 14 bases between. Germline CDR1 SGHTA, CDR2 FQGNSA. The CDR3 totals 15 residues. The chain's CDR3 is CASSPLNKNNYGYTF. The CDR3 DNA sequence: TGTGCCAGCAGCCCCTTAAACAAGAATAACTATGGCTACACCTTC.

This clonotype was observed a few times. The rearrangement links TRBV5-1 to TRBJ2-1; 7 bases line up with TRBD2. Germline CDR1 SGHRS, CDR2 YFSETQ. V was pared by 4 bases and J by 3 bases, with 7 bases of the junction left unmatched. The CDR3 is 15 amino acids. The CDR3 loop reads CASSRTRESYNEQFF. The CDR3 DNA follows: TGCGCCAGCAGCCGGACGCGGGAGAGCTACAATGAGCAGTTCTTC.